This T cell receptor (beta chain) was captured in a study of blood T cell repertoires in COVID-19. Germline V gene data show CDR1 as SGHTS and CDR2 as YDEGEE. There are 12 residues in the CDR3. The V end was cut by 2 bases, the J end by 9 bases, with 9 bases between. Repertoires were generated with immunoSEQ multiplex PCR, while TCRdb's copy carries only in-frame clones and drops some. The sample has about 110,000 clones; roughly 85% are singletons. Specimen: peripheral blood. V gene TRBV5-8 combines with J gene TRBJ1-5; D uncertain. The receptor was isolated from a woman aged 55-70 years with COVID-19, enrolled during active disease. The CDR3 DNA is TGTGCCAGCAGCTTTAGCCCAAGGCCCCAGCATTTT. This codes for CASSFSPRPQHF. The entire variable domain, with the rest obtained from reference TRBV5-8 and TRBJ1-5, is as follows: EAGVTQSPTHLIKTRGQQATLRCSPISGHTSVYWYQQALGLGLQFLLWYDEGEERNRGNFPPRFSGRQFPNYSSELNVNALELEDSALYLCASSFSPRPQHFGDGTRLSIL.